This TCR beta chain was documented in a study of blood T cells in healthy people across ages. The authors ran a second PCR of about 7 to 11 cycles using a sample-barcoded 5' primer and a J-beta primer mix. Each TCR beta cDNA got a 12-nucleotide random molecular identifier. TCRdb used MiXCR to reprocess the 5' RACE reads, holding one entry per CDR3 protein. The sample comprises 1.6 million or so distinct CDR3 sequences, 30% to 40% of which are singletons, and about 11% rests with the top ten. Whenever a sample was processed, at least 6 million PBMCs were isolated. Germline V gene lookup returns CDR1 SGDLS and CDR2 YYNGEE. This CDR3 is 16 amino acids long. V was cut by 3 bases and J by 2 bases, with 16 bases left in between.

This chain links TRBV9 with TRBJ2-3, with D maybe TRBD1 (6 bases). Sequencing used blood. The clonotype originates from a woman aged 30 to 39 in good health. The CDR3 DNA is TGTGCCAGCAGCGCCTGGAGTGGACAGAACACAGATACGCAGTATTTT. Translating it yields CASSAWSGQNTDTQYF.